This record covers a single TCR beta chain. Germline V gene sequence: CDR1 MDHEN, CDR2 SYDVKM. The length of the CDR3 is 15 residues. Trimming left V 4 bases short and J 2 bases short, with 14 bases between. This record comes from a study of blood T cell repertoires in COVID-19. The protocol was immunoSEQ multiplex PCR, while the TCRdb copy is restricted to in-frame clones and leaves out a portion. Of about 180,000 clones listed, 82% are singletons. This TCR was recovered from a woman aged 70-85 years with acute or convalescent COVID-19. Sequences were obtained from peripheral blood. The gene calls are TRBV28 and TRBJ2-5; the D gene is possibly TRBD2 (6 bases). The CDR3 bases are TGTGCCAGCAGTTATGACGGGAGAATGCAAGAGACCCAGTACTTC. Residues: CASSYDGRMQETQYF. Full variable domain (rest looked up from reference TRBV28 and TRBJ2-5): DVKVTQSSRYLVKRTGEKVFLECVQDMDHENMFWYRQDPGLGLRLIYFSYDVKMKEKGDIPEGYSVSREKKERFSLILESASTNQTSMYLCASSYDGRMQETQYFGPGTRLLVL.